Described below is a single T cell receptor (beta chain) sequence and its context. Which antigen it targets is not known. Base quality data are lacking; no much larger clone is found one base away. This specimen belongs to a study of blood T cell repertoires in COVID-19 (dated by TCRdb to 2020 to 2022). The study in broad terms: The collaborator samples originated in the United States, Italy and Spain and spanned the acute and convalescent phases of COVID-19. The repertoires were made available in a free public database intended to serve as a resource for research on the immune response to SARS-CoV-2. Sample metadata almost always included a de-identified subject ID, COVID-19 status, age in years and sex. Deeply sampled blood TCRbeta repertoires from subjects exposed to, actively infected with, or recovered from COVID-19 were included in the dataset. Samples were obtained from the ongoing ImmuneRACE study (first 160 participants) and from over 1,000 subjects provided by 6 global collaborators. Where HLA class I and class II types were available, the types were taken from metadata supplied by the sample provider, not from assay-based typing. The material from the prospective study consisted of cDNA or gDNA derived from T cells, B-cell-depleted T cells, or PBMCs.

Samples from volunteer blood donors who had recovered from COVID-19 were contributed by a second Seattle source. Each collaborating institution followed its own protocols to collect whole blood in K2EDTA tubes. For TCRbeta analysis, collaborators shipped samples as frozen whole blood, isolated PBMCs, or DNA extracted from either of those sample types. The junction carries 14 bases between V and J, which are trimmed by 3 bases and 6 bases respectively. Per the germline V gene (reference sequence), SEHNR is the CDR1 and FQNEAQ is the CDR2. The CDR3 has 14 amino acids, counting the end cysteine and phenylalanine. The read is trimmed to its CDR3 DNA, 42 bases read in frame from base 1. Here is what the overall study found, with its caveats: How much clinical and demographic metadata was included differed by source and by participant, and the metadata was provided uncurated.

TCRbeta CDR3 regions were amplified from genomic DNA by means of the immunoSEQ Assay, a bias-controlled multiplex PCR. The study's own analysis went as follows. Nucleated cell counts per sample were estimated from amplification of reference gene primers within the assay. To quantify the absolute abundance of each unique TCRbeta CDR3 rearrangement, sequence reads were collapsed and filtered. Productive Simpson clonality was computed per sample as the square root of Simpson's diversity index over productive rearrangements. This immuneACCESS table, as held by TCRdb, lists in-frame sequences with V and J called but not all clones. Of the missing ones, under half trace to an unresolved V gene in checked studies; the others have no known cause. V and J calls and clone size are as listed in that table; D and trimming were resolved from the DNA. This sample is represented by approximately 220,000 clones; 84% of them were singletons. The ten largest clones represent about 5.1% of the sample.

This receptor chain uses TRBV7-9 and TRBJ1-2; 5 matching bases give a weak D call of TRBD1. Sequences were obtained from peripheral blood. The clonotype originates from a woman in her fifties or sixties who had recovered from COVID-19. The nucleotide sequence is TGTGCCAGCAGCTTTCAGGGTCCCCTCGATGGCTACACCTTC. Its protein is CASSFQGPLDGYTF.